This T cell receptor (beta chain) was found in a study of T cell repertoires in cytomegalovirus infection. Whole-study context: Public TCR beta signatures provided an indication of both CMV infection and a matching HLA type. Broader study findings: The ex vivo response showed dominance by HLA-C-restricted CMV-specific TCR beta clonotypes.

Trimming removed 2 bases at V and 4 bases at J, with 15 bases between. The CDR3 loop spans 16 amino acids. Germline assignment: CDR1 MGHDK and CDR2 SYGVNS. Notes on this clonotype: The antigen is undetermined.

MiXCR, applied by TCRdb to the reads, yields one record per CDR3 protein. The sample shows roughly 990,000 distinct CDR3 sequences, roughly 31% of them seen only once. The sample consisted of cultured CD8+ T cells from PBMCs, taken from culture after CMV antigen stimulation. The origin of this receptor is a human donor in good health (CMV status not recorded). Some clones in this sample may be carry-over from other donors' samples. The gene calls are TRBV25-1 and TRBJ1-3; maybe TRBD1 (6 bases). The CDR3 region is CASSELWGLNGNTIYF. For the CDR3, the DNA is TGTGCCAGCAGTGAACTGTGGGGGCTAAACGGAAACACCATATATTTT. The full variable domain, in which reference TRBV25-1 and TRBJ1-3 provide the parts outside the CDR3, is EADIYQTPRYLVIGTGKKITLECSQTMGHDKMYWYQQDPGMELHLIHYSYGVNSTEKGDLSSESTVSRIRTEHFPLTLESARPSHTSQYLCASSELWGLNGNTIYFGEGSWLTVV.